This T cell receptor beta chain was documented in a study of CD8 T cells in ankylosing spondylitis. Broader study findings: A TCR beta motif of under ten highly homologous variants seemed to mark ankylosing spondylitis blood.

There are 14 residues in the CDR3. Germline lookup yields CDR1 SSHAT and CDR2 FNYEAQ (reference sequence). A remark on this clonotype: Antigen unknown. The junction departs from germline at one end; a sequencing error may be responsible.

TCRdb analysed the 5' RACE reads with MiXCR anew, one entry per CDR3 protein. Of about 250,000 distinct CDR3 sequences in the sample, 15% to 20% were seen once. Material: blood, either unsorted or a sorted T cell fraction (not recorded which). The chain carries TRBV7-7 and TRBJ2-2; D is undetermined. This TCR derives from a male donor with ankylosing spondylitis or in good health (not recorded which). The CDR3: CASSHTDGTGELFF. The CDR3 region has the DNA TGTGCTAGCAGCCATACCGACGGCACCGGGGAGCTGTTTTTT.